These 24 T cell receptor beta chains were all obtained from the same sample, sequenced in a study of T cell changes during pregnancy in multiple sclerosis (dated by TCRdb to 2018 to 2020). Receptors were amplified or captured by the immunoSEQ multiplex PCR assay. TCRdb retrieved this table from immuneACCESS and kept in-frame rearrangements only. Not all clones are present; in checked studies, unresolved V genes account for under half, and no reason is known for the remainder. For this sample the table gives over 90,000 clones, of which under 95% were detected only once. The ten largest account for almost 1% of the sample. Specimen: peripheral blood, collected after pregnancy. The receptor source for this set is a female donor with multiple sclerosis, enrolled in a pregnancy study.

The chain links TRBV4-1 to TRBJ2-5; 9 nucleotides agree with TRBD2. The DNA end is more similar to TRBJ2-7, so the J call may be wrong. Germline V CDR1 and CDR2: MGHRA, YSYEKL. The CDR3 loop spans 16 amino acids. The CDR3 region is CASSQDLTSGVYEQYF. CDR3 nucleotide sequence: TGCGCCAGCAGCCAAGACCTGACTAGCGGCGTATACGAGCAGTACTTC.

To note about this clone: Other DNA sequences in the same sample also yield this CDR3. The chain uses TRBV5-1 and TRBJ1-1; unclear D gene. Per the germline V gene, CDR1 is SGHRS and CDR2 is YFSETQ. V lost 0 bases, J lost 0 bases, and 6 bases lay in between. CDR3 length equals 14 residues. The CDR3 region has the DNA TGCGCCAGCAGCTTGGGGAGAGTGAACACTGAAGCTTTCTTT. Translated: CASSLGRVNTEAFF.

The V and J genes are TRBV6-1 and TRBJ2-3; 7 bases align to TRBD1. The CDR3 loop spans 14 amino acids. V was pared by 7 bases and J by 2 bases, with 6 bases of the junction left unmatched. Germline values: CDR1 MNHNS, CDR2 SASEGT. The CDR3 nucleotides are TGTGCCAGCACTAGACAGGGTTTCACAGATACGCAGTATTTT. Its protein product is CASTRQGFTDTQYF.

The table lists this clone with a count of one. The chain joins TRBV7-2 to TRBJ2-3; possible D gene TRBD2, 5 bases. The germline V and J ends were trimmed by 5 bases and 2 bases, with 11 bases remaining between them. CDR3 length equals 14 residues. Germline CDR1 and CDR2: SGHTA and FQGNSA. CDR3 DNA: TGTGCCAGCAGCCCGACTACCTACACAGATACGCAGTATTTT. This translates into CASSPTTYTDTQYF.

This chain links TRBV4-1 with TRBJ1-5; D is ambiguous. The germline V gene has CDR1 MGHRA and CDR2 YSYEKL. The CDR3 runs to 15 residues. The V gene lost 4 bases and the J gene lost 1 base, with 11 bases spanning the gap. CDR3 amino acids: CASSPNPGSNQPQHF. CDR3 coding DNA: TGCGCCAGCAGCCCAAACCCGGGGAGCAATCAGCCCCAGCATTTT.

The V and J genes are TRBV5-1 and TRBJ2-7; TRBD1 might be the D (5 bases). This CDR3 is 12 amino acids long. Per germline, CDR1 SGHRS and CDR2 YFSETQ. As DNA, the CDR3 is TGCGCAAAAGGCCAACCTGGGGCCGAGCAGTACTTC. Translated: CAKGQPGAEQYF.

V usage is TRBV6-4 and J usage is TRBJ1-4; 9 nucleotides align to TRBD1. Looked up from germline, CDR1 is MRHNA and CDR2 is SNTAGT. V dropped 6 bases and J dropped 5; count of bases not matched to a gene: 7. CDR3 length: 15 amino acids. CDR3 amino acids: CASSLSGTGNEKLFF. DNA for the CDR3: TGTGCCAGCAGCCTGTCCGGGACAGGGAATGAAAAACTGTTTTTT.

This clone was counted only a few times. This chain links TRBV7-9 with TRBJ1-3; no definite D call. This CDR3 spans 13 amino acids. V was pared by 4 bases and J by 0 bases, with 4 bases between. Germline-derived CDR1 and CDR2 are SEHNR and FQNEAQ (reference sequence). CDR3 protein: CASSSRSGNTIYF. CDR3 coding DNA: TGTGCCAGCAGCTCGCGCTCTGGAAACACCATATATTTT.

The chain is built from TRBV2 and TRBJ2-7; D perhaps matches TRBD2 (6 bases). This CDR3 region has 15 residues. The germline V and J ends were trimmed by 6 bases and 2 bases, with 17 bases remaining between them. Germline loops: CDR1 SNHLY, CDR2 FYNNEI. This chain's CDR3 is CASREGRQVPYEQYF. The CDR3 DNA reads TGTGCCAGCAGGGAGGGACGTCAAGTCCCCTACGAGCAGTACTTC.

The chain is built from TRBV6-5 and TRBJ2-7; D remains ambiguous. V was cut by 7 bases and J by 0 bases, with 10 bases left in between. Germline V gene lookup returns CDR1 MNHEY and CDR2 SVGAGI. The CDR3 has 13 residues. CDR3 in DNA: TGTGCCAGCAAGAAACAGAACTCCTACGAGCAGTACTTC. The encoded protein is CASKKQNSYEQYF.

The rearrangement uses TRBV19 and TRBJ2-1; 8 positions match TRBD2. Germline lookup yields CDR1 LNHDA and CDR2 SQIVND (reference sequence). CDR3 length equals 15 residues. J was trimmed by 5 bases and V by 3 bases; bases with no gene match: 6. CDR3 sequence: CASSIGSGVDNEQFF. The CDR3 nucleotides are TGTGCCAGTAGTATTGGTAGCGGGGTGGACAATGAGCAGTTCTTC.

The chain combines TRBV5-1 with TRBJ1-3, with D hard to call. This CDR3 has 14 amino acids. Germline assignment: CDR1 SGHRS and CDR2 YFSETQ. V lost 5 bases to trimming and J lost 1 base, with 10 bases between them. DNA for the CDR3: TGCGCCAGCAGTGGAGGGCAATCTGGAAACACCATATATTTT. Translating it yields CASSGGQSGNTIYF.

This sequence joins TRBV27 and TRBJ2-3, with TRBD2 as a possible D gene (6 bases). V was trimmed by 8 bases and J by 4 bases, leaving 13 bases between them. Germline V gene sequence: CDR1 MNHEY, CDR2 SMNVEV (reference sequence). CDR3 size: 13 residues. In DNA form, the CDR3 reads TGTGCCAGCGCAACCACGGGGGCAGATACGCAGTATTTT. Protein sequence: CASATTGADTQYF.

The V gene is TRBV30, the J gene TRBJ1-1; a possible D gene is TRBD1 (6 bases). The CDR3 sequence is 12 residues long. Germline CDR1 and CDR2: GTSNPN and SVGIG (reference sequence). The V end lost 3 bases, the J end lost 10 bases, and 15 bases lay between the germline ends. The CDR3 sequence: CAWRPQGSLAFF. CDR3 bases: TGTGCCTGGAGGCCTCAGGGGAGTCTAGCTTTCTTT. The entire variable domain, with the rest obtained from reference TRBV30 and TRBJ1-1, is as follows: SQTIHQWPATLVQPVGSPLSLECTVEGTSNPNLYWYRQAAGRGLQLLFYSVGIGQISSEVPQNLSASRPQDRQFILSSKKLLLSDSGFYLCAWRPQGSLAFFGQGTRLTVV.

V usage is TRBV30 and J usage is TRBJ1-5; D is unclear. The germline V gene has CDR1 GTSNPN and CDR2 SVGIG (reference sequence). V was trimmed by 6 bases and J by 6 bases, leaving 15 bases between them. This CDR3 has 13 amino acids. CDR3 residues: CACNTGNGQPQHF. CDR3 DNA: TGTGCCTGCAATACCGGGAATGGTCAGCCCCAGCATTTT.

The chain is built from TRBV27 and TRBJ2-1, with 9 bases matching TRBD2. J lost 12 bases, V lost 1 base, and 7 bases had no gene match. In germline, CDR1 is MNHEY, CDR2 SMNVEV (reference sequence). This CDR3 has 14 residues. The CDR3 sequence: CASSLWREGAWQFF. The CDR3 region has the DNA TGTGCCAGCAGTTTATGGCGGGAGGGGGCATGGCAGTTCTTC.

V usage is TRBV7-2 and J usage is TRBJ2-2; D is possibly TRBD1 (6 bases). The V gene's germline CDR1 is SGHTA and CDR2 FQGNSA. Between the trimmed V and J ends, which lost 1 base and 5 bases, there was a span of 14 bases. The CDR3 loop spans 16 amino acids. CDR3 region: CASSLGPGALTGELFF. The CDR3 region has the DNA TGTGCCAGCAGCTTAGGCCCAGGGGCCTTAACCGGGGAGCTGTTTTTT.

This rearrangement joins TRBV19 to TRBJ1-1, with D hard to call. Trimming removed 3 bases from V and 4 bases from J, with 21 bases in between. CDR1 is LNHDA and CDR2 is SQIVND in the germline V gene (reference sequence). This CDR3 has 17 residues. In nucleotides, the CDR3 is TGTGCCAGTAGTATTAAGGATGAGCGTACTAGGGTCACTGAAGCTTTCTTT. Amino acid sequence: CASSIKDERTRVTEAFF.

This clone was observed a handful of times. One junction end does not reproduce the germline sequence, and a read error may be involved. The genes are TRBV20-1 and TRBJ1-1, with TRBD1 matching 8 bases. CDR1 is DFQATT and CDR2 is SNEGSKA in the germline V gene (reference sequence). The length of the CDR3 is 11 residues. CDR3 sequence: CSAREPRDRTF. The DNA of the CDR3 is TGCAGTGCTAGAGAGCCCCGGGACAGGACTTTT.

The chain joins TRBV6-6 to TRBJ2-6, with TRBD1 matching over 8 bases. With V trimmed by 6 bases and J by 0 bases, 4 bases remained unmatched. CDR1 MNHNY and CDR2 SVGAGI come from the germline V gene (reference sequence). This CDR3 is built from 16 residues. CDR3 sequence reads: CASRRDRLSGANVLTF. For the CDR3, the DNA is TGTGCCAGCAGACGGGACAGGCTCTCTGGGGCCAACGTCCTGACTTTC.

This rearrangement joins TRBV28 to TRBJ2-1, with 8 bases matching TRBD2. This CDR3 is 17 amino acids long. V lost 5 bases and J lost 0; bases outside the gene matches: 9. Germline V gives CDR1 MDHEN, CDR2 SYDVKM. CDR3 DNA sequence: TGTGCCAGCAGTCCCGTACATCTAGCGGGCTCCTACAATGAGCAGTTCTTC. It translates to CASSPVHLAGSYNEQFF.

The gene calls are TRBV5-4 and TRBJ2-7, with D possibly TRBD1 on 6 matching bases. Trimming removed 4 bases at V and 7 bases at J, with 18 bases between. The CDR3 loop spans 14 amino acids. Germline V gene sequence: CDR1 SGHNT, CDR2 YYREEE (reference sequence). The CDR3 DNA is TGTGCCAGCAGCCTAGGCCCAGGGGCGAGAGAGCAGTACTTC. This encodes CASSLGPGAREQYF.

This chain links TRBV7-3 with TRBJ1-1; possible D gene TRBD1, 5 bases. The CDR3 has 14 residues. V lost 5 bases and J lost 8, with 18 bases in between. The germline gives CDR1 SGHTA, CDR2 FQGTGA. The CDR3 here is CASSPTGAGGEAFF. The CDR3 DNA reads TGTGCCAGCAGCCCCACTGGGGCGGGAGGGGAAGCTTTCTTT.

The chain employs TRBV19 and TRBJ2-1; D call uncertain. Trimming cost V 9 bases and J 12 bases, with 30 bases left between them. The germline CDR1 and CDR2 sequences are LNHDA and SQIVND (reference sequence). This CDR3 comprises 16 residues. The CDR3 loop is CASNPRPGSAPEGQFF. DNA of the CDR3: TGTGCCAGCAATCCCCGGCCGGGTTCAGCCCCTGAAGGGCAGTTCTTC.